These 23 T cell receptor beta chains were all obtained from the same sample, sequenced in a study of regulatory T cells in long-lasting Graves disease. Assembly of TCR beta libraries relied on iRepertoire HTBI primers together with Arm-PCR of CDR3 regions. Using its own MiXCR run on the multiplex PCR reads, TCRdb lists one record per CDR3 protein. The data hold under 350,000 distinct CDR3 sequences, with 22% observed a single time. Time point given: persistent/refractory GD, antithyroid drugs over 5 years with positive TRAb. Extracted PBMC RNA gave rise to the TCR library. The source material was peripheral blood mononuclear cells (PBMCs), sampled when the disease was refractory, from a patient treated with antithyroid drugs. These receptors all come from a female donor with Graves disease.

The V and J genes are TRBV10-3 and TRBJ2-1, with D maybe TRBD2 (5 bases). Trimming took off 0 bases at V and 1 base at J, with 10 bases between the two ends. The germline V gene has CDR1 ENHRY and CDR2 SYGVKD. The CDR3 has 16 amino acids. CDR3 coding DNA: TGTGCCATCAGTGAGTCGATACGGGGTTCCTACAATGAGCAGTTCTTC. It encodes CAISESIRGSYNEQFF.

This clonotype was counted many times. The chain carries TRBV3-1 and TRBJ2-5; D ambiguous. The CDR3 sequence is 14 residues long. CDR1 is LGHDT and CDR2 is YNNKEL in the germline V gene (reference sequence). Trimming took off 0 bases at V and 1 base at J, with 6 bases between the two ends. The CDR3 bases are TGTGCCAGCAGCCAAGATCTCCCCCAAGAGACCCAGTACTTC. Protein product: CASSQDLPQETQYF.

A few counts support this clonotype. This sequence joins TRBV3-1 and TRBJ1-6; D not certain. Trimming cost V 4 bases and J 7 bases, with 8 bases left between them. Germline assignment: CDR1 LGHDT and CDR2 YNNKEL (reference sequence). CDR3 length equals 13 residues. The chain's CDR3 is CASSPDVNSPLHF. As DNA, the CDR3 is TGTGCCAGCAGCCCGGACGTGAATTCACCCCTCCACTTT.

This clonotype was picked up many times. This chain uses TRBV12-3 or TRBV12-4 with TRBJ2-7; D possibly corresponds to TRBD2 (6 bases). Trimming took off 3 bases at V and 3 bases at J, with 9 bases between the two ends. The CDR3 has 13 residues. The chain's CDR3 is CASSLGLLYEQYF. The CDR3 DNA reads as TGTGCCAGCAGTTTGGGACTCCTCTACGAGCAGTACTTC.

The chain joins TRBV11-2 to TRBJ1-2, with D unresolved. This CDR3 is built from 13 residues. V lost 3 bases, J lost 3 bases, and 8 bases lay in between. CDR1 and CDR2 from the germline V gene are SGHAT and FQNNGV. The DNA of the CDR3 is TGTGCCAGCAGCTTGAAGGTCGACTATGGCTACACCTTC. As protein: CASSLKVDYGYTF.

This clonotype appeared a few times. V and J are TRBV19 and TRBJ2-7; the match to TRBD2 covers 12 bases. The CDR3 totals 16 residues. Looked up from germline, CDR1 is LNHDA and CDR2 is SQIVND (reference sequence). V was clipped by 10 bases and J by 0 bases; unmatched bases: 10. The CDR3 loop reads CATRTSGDPSSYEQYF. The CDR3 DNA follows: TGTGCCACTCGGACTAGCGGGGACCCCTCCTCCTACGAGCAGTACTTC.

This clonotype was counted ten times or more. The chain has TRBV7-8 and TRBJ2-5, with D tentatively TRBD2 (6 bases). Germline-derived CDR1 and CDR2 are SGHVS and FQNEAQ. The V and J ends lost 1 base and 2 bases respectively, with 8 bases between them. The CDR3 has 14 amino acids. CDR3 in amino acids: CASSLVDYQETQYF. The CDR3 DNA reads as TGTGCCAGCAGCTTAGTGGACTATCAAGAGACCCAGTACTTC.

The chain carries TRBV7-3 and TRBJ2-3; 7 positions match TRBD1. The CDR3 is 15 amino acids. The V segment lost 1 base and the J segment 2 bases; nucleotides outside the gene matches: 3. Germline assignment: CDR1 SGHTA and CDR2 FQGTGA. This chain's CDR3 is CASSLRGQLTDTQYF. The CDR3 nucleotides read TGTGCCAGCAGCTTAAGGGGACAGCTCACAGATACGCAGTATTTT.

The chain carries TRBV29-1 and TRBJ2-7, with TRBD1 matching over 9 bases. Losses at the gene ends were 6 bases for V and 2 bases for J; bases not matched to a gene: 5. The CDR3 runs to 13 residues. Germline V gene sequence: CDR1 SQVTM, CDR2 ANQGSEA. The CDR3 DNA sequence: TGCAGCGTCCGGACAGGGGCCCCCTACGAGCAGTACTTC. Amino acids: CSVRTGAPYEQYF.

Here the CDR3 reads CATSLSVVGVPQPQHF. CDR3 nucleotides: TGTGCCACCAGCTTATCCGTTGTAGGGGTCCCTCAGCCCCAGCATTTT. The chain links TRBV15 to TRBJ1-5, with a weak D call TRBD1 (5 bases). The CDR3 has 16 amino acids. Per the germline V gene, CDR1 is LNHNV and CDR2 is YYDKDF (reference sequence). V gave up 5 bases and J gave up 6 bases, with 20 bases separating them.

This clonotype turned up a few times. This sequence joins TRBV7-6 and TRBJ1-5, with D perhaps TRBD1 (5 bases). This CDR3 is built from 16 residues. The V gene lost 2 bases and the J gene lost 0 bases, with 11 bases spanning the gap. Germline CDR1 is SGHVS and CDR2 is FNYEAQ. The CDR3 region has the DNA TGTGCCAGCAGCTTAAACCCCGACAGTAGCAATCAGCCCCAGCATTTT. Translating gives CASSLNPDSSNQPQHF.

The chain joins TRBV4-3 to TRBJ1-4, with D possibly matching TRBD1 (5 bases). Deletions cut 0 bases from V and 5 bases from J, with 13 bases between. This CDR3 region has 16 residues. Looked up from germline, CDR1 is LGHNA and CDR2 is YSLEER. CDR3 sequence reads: CASSQDSRGWNEKLFF. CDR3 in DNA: TGCGCCAGCAGCCAAGATTCCCGGGGGTGGAATGAAAAACTGTTTTTT.

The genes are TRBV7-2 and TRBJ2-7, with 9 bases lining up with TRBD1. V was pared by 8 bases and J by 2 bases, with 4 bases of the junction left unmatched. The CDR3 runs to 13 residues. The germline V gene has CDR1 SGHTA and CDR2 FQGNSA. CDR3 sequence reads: CASSGTGTYEQYF. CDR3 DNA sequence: TGTGCCAGCTCCGGGACAGGGACCTACGAGCAGTACTTC.

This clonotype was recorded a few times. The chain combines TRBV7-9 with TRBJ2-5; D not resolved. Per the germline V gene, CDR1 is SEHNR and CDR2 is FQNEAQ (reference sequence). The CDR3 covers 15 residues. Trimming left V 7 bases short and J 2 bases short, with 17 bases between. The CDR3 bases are TGTGCCAGCACCACCTGGGGTCCCCGGCAAGAGACCCAGTACTTC. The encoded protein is CASTTWGPRQETQYF.

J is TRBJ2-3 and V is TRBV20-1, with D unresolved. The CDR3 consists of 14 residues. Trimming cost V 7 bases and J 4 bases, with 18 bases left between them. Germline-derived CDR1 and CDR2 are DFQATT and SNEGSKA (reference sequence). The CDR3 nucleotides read TGCAGTGGGGTCGATCCTATCCGAGCAGATACGCAGTATTTT. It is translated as CSGVDPIRADTQYF.

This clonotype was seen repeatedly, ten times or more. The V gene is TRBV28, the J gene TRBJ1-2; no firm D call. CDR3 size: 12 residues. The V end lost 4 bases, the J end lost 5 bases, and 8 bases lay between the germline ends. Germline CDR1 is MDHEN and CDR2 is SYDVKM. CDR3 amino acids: CASSSWDYGYTF. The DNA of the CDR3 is TGTGCCAGCAGTTCGTGGGATTATGGCTACACCTTC.

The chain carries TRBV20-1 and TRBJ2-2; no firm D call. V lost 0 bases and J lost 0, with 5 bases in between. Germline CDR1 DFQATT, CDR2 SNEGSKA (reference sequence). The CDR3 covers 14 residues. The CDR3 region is CSARDTANTGELFF. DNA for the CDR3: TGCAGTGCTAGAGATACAGCGAACACCGGGGAGCTGTTTTTT.

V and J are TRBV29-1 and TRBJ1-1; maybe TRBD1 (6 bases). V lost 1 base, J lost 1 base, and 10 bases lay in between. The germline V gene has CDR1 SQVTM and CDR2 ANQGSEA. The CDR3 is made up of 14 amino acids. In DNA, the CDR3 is TGCAGCGTTGAAGTGAGGGGGGAGAACACTGAAGCTTTCTTT. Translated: CSVEVRGENTEAFF. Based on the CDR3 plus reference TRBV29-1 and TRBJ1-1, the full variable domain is SAVISQKPSRDICQRGTSLTIQCQVDSQVTMMFWYRQQPGQSLTLIATANQGSEATYESGFVIDKFPISRPNLTFSTLTVSNMSPEDSSIYLCSVEVRGENTEAFFGQGTRLTVV.

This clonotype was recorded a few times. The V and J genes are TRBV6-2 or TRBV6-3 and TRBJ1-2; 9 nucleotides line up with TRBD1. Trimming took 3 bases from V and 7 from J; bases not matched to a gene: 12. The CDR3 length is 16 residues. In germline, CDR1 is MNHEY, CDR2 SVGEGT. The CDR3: CASSYRPGTGPRGYTF. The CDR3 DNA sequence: TGTGCCAGCAGTTATAGGCCGGGGACAGGGCCCCGTGGCTACACCTTC.

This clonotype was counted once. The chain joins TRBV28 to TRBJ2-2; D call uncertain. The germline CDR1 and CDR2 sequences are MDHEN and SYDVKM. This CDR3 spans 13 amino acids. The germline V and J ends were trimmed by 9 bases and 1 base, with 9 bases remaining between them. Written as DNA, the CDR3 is TGTGCCAGTTTTGAGAGGAACACCGGGGAGCTGTTTTTT. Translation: CASFERNTGELFF.

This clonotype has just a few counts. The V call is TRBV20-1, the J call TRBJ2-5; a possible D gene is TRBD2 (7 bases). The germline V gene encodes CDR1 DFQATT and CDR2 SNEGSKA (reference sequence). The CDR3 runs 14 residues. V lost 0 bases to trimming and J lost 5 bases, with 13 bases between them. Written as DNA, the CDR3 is TGCAGTGCTAGAGATTCGGGGGGCTTGGAGACCCAGTACTTC. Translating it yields CSARDSGGLETQYF.

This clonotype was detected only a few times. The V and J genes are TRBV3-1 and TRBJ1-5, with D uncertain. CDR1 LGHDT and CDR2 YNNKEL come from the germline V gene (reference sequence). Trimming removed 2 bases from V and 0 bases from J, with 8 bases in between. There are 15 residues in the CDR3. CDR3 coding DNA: TGTGCCAGCAGCCAAAACGGGTATAGCAATCAGCCCCAGCATTTT. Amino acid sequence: CASSQNGYSNQPQHF.

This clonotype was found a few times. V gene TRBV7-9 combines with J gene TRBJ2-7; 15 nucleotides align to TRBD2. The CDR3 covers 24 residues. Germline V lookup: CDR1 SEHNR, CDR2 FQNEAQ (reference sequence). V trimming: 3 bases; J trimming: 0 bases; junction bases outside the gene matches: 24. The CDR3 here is CASSLGSRTSGRARAGWSSYEQYF. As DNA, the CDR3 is TGTGCCAGCAGCTTGGGCTCGAGGACTAGCGGGAGGGCCCGGGCAGGTTGGAGCTCCTACGAGCAGTACTTC.